The 9 T cell receptor beta chains below come from one sample, sequenced in a study of cytomegalovirus exposure and HLA in healthy donors. 60 Vbeta and 13 Jbeta primers were used in PCR. Method: immunoSEQ multiplex PCR; TCRdb's copy keeps in-frame clones and lacks some. Counted here are approximately 150,000 clones, 70% to 90% occurring once; the ten biggest clones make up roughly 4.3%. The source material was PBMCs. Source of these receptors: a woman aged 40 to 50 in good health and CMV-seropositive.

The V call is TRBV5-1, the J call TRBJ2-5; 7 nucleotides line up with TRBD1. The CDR3 totals 16 residues. CDR1 is SGHRS, CDR2 YFSETQ, per germline. The ends lost 0 bases at V and 5 bases at J; junction bases unmatched: 10. CDR3 protein: CASSLAGQTTGETQYF. The CDR3 bases are TGCGCCAGCAGCTTGGCGGGACAGACGACCGGGGAGACCCAGTACTTC.

The J gene is TRBJ2-5, the V gene TRBV7-8; a possible D gene is TRBD2 (6 bases). V lost 4 bases and J 11 bases, leaving 11 bases between the germline ends. From germline, CDR1 is SGHVS and CDR2 FQNEAQ. The CDR3 totals 11 residues. In DNA form, the CDR3 reads TGTGCCAGCAGCTCGGGGGTTGAGCAGTACTTC. This sequence encodes CASSSGVEQYF.

This clone was recorded a few times. The J gene is TRBJ2-7, the V gene TRBV7-2, with D possibly TRBD2 on 5 matching bases. The CDR3 extends over 12 amino acids. V gave up 11 bases and J gave up 2 bases, with 13 bases separating them. Germline V gene data show CDR1 as SGHTA and CDR2 as FQGNSA. Written as DNA, the CDR3 is TGTGCCTCCTCCGGGGTTGCCTACGAGCAGTACTTC. Translated, it gives CASSGVAYEQYF.

The gene calls are TRBV28 and TRBJ1-5, with D possibly being TRBD1 (5 bases). Germline V gene sequence: CDR1 MDHEN, CDR2 SYDVKM. The V end was cut by 3 bases, the J end by 4 bases, with 13 bases between. This CDR3 has 15 residues. The CDR3 sequence: CASSFKGRINQPQHF. The CDR3 region has the DNA TGTGCCAGCAGTTTCAAGGGGAGGATAAATCAGCCCCAGCATTTT. Combining the CDR3 with reference TRBV28 and TRBJ1-5 gives the whole variable domain DVKVTQSSRYLVKRTGEKVFLECVQDMDHENMFWYRQDPGLGLRLIYFSYDVKMKEKGDIPEGYSVSREKKERFSLILESASTNQTSMYLCASSFKGRINQPQHFGDGTRLSIL.

The J gene is TRBJ1-4, the V gene TRBV6-5, with D possibly TRBD1 on 6 matching bases. Germline loops: CDR1 MNHEY, CDR2 SVGAGI. V dropped 8 bases and J dropped 6 bases, with 16 bases sitting between them. This CDR3 contains 14 residues. CDR3 residues: CASRLGAGHEKLFF. The CDR3 DNA is TGTGCCAGCCGCCTGGGGGCAGGGCATGAAAAACTGTTTTTT.

Comment on this clone: Other DNA sequences of this sample code for an identical CDR3. The rearrangement joins TRBV10-3 to TRBJ2-7, with TRBD2 matching over 9 bases. The CDR3 covers 15 residues. V shed 7 bases and J 0 bases; nucleotides not matched to a gene: 7. Germline CDR1 ENHRY, CDR2 SYGVKD. CDR3 nucleotide sequence: TGTGCCATCACTCCGACTAGCGGAGCCTCCTACGAGCAGTACTTC. Amino acids: CAITPTSGASYEQYF.

The rearrangement links TRBV9 to TRBJ2-4; perhaps TRBD2 as D (6 bases). Trimming took off 3 bases at V and 0 bases at J, with 7 bases between the two ends. The CDR3 length is 14 residues. Germline CDR1 SGDLS, CDR2 YYNGEE. CDR3 in amino acids: CASSGGVAKNIQYF. The CDR3 DNA sequence: TGTGCCAGCAGCGGGGGGGTAGCCAAAAACATTCAGTACTTC.

The chain carries TRBV6-4 and TRBJ2-6; D remains unclear. With 4 bases removed from V and 2 bases from J, the gap between germline ends came to 9 bases. The CDR3 loop spans 15 amino acids. Germline V gene data show CDR1 as MRHNA and CDR2 as SNTAGT. The CDR3 coding sequence is TGTGCCAGCAGTGCCCTAGGAGCTGGGGCCAACGTCCTGACTTTC. Translated, it gives CASSALGAGANVLTF.

The chain couples TRBV18 to TRBJ2-7, with 9 bases that match TRBD1. Per the germline V gene, CDR1 is KGHSH and CDR2 is LQKENI. V dropped 1 base and J dropped 0; count of bases not matched to a gene: 1. The CDR3 has 15 residues. Here the CDR3 DNA reads TGTGCCAGCTCACCACTGGGACAGGGCTCCTACGAGCAGTACTTC. The encoded protein is CASSPLGQGSYEQYF.